This is a list of T cell receptor beta chains from one sample in a study of control samples from healthy donors and cancer patients. Only in-frame clones appear in the TCRdb table, and some are missing; sequencing was by immunoSEQ multiplex PCR. The profile shows 140,000 to 150,000 clones, approximately 91% of them singletons. Sequenced input: blood. The receptors were gathered from a man under 40 in good health. Both conserved end residues are part of each CDR3. D genes are given only for firm matches. Size is stated for part of the rows, as once, few or many counts, or as a class when the clone is expanded.

size	J	D	V	CDR3	DNA
-	TRBJ2-1	-	TRBV7-2	CASSSTTGNEQFF	TGTGCCAGCAGCTCAACTACCGGCAATGAGCAGTTCTTC
-	TRBJ2-7	-	TRBV21-1	CASSKEEGWEQYF	TGTGCCAGCAGCAAAGAGGAAGGGTGGGAGCAGTACTTC
-	TRBJ1-2	-	TRBV27	CASSLAGNYGYTF	TGTGCCAGCAGTTTGGCAGGGAACTATGGCTACACCTTC
-	TRBJ2-6	-	TRBV6-4	CASSDNSGANVLTF	TGTGCCAGCAGTGACAACTCTGGGGCCAACGTCCTGACTTTC
-	TRBJ1-2	-	TRBV27	CATTQAVGGANGYTF	TGTGCCACCACCCAAGCGGTGGGGGGCGCAAATGGCTACACCTTC
-	TRBJ1-2	-	TRBV14	CASSQHPRNYGYTF	TGTGCCAGCAGCCAACACCCAAGGAACTATGGCTACACCTTC
once	TRBJ1-2	TRBD1	TRBV25-1	CASSEVRQGAGFGYTF	TGTGCCAGCAGTGAGGTCAGACAGGGGGCAGGGTTTGGCTACACCTTC
-	TRBJ2-7	-	TRBV18	CASSPRSVNYEQYF	TGTGCCAGCTCACCACGATCGGTTAATTACGAGCAGTACTTC
-	TRBJ1-4	-	TRBV24-1	CATSDPNLGEEKLFF	TGTGCCACCAGTGACCCTAATCTCGGGGAGGAAAAACTGTTTTTT
-	TRBJ1-6	TRBD1	TRBV7-8	CASSLRDRGSPLHF	TGTGCCAGCAGCTTACGGGACAGGGGTTCACCCCTCCACTTT
once	TRBJ1-4	TRBD1	TRBV6-5	CASRVGTGEDEKLFF	TGTGCCAGCAGAGTCGGGACAGGGGAGGATGAAAAACTGTTTTTT
-	TRBJ1-2	TRBD1	TRBV27	CASARPGGDYGYTF	TGTGCCAGCGCCCGCCCAGGGGGCGACTATGGCTACACCTTC
-	TRBJ2-5	-	TRBV7-8	CASSVETVYQETQYF	TGTGCCAGCAGCGTAGAGACAGTGTACCAAGAGACCCAGTACTTC
-	TRBJ1-1	-	TRBV27	CASSLGPSPAEAFF	TGTGCCAGCAGCCTTGGACCCAGCCCGGCTGAAGCTTTCTTT
-	TRBJ2-7	TRBD1	TRBV11-2	CASSWGQGAWEQYF	TGTGCCAGCAGCTGGGGACAGGGGGCTTGGGAGCAGTACTTC
-	TRBJ2-1	-	TRBV7-6	CASSLAGNWNEQFF	TGTGCCAGCAGCTTAGCTGGTAATTGGAATGAGCAGTTCTTC
-	TRBJ1-4	TRBD1	TRBV5-3	CARSLAARGKCLFF	TGTGCCAGAAGCTTGGCGGCCAGGGGGAAATGTCTGTTTTTT
-	TRBJ1-2	-	TRBV28	CASSRTHTGGYGYTF	TGTGCCAGCAGTCGGACCCATACGGGGGGCTATGGCTACACCTTC
once	TRBJ1-2	TRBD1	TRBV2	CASEIIQGTANYGYTF	TGTGCCAGCGAGATTATACAGGGGACAGCTAACTATGGCTACACCTTC
-	TRBJ1-1	-	TRBV6-2/TRBV6-3	CASSYYPLAFF	TGTGCCAGCAGTTACTACCCCTTGGCTTTCTTT
-	TRBJ2-3	-	TRBV9	CASSVPGAQGADTQYF	TGTGCCAGCAGCGTCCCGGGAGCCCAGGGGGCAGATACGCAGTATTTT
-	TRBJ2-1	TRBD2	TRBV7-9	CASSPTSGGSYNEQFF	TGTGCCAGCAGCCCGACTAGCGGGGGCTCTTACAATGAGCAGTTCTTC
-	TRBJ2-2	-	TRBV9	CASGREWPTGELFF	TGTGCCAGCGGCAGGGAGTGGCCTACCGGGGAGCTGTTTTTT
-	TRBJ1-2	-	TRBV7-9	CASSIDYGYTF	TGTGCCAGCAGCATCGATTATGGCTACACCTTC
-	TRBJ1-6	-	TRBV10-1	CASSEFQGTDSPLHF	TGCGCCAGCAGTGAGTTCCAGGGCACCGATTCACCCCTCCACTTT
-	TRBJ1-2	TRBD1	TRBV18	CASSQDRNNYGYTF	TGTGCCAGCTCACAGGACAGGAATAACTATGGCTACACCTTC
-	TRBJ2-3	TRBD2	TRBV7-8	CASSLGPAGTDTQYF	TGTGCCAGCAGCTTAGGCCCAGCGGGGACAGATACGCAGTATTTT
-	TRBJ1-1	TRBD1	TRBV7-8	CASSSRQGLFGTEAFF	TGTGCCAGCAGCTCCAGACAGGGTCTATTCGGAACTGAAGCTTTCTTT
-	TRBJ2-3	-	TRBV7-2	CASSSQASSTDTQYF	TGTGCCAGCAGCTCACAAGCATCTAGCACAGATACGCAGTATTTT
-	TRBJ2-7	-	TRBV2	CASLEGSGTVPPGEQYF	TGTGCCAGCCTCGAGGGGTCCGGTACGGTACCTCCGGGAGAGCAGTACTTC
once	TRBJ1-3	-	TRBV28	CATSGPRSGNTIYF	TGTGCCACCTCCGGGCCCCGCTCTGGAAACACCATATATTTT
-	TRBJ2-7	-	TRBV5-1	CASSSRTGSNEQYF	TGCGCCAGCAGCTCGAGGACGGGGAGCAACGAGCAGTACTTC
few	TRBJ1-4	-	TRBV4-1	CASSQDHSFNEKLFF	TGCGCCAGCAGCCAAGATCATAGTTTTAATGAAAAACTGTTTTTT
once	TRBJ1-2	-	TRBV3-1/TRBV3-2	CASSQIGDYGYTF	TGTGCCAGCAGCCAAATTGGGGACTATGGCTACACCTTC
-	TRBJ2-2	-	TRBV24-1	CATRPAGESGGELFF	TGTGCCACTAGGCCAGCGGGCGAATCCGGCGGGGAGCTGTTTTTT
-	TRBJ2-3	-	TRBV11-2	CASSLTLDRTSTDTQYF	TGTGCCAGCAGCTTAACCCTAGACAGAACTAGCACAGATACGCAGTATTTT
-	TRBJ2-7	TRBD1	TRBV11-3	CASSSGTDYEQYF	TGTGCCAGCAGCTCGGGGACAGACTACGAGCAGTACTTC
-	TRBJ2-3	-	TRBV3-1/TRBV3-2	CASSQQATYTDTQYF	TGTGCCAGCAGCCAACAAGCGACTTACACAGATACGCAGTATTTT
-	TRBJ1-1	-	TRBV19	CASSIWGREAFF	TGTGCCAGTAGTATCTGGGGACGGGAAGCTTTCTTT